Presented here are 22 T cell receptor beta chains from one specimen sequenced in a study of human T cells and chemical hapten exposure. Time point described: patch test 1, 2 weeks after DPC sensitization. Treatment reported: therapeutic diphenylcyclopropenone sensitization with weekly scalp DPC. TCRdb itself ran the RACE reads through MiXCR, one entry per CDR3 protein. The sample gives about 380,000 distinct CDR3 sequences, 4.8% of which show up once; about 2.2% is in the top ten. The source was whole blood, collected in connection with sensitization to the hapten diphenylcyclopropenone (DPC). Receptor source: a woman aged 45-65 years with alopecia areata. Some clones in this sample may be carry-over from other donors' samples.

This clonotype was seen many times. As DNA, the CDR3 is TGTGCCAGCAGTTCTCGACAGGGCCTCCAAGAGACCCAGTACTTC. Its protein product is CASSSRQGLQETQYF. The chain combines TRBV28 with TRBJ2-5; 7 positions agree with TRBD1. In germline, CDR1 is MDHEN, CDR2 SYDVKM. The CDR3 length is 15 residues. The J segment lost 1 base and the V segment lost 4 bases, leaving 6 bases of the junction unmatched.

V is TRBV6-5 and J is TRBJ1-1; D is perhaps TRBD1 (6 bases). Per germline, CDR1 MNHEY and CDR2 SVGAGI. Trimming cost V 7 bases and J 3 bases, with 15 bases left between them. The CDR3 length is 14 residues. Here the CDR3 DNA reads TGTGCCAGCACCCAAGGGGGGTCTTACACTGAAGCTTTCTTT. Translated: CASTQGGSYTEAFF.

There are many counts of this clonotype. The chain uses TRBV11-2 and TRBJ1-4; D call uncertain. Trimming removed 5 bases from V and 1 base from J, with 8 bases in between. The germline V gene encodes CDR1 SGHAT and CDR2 FQNNGV. The CDR3 is 14 amino acids. For the CDR3, the DNA is TGTGCCAGCAGCCCCTACGAAACTAATGAAAAACTGTTTTTT. Amino acid sequence: CASSPYETNEKLFF.

The sample holds many counts of this clonotype. V gene TRBV6-5 combines with J gene TRBJ1-6, with D uncertain. The CDR3 spans 15 residues. Trimming shortened V by 2 bases and J by 5 bases, and 10 bases separated the two germline ends. Germline V lookup: CDR1 MNHEY, CDR2 SVGAGI. The CDR3 here is CASSYGEADNSPLHF. In DNA, the CDR3 is TGTGCCAGCAGTTACGGAGAGGCTGATAATTCACCCCTCCACTTT.

The table lists this clonotype with a few counts. The chain employs TRBV5-1 and TRBJ2-3; 8 bases are a match to TRBD1. This CDR3 is 15 amino acids long. The junction had 3 bases not matched to a gene; V was cut back by 2 bases and J by 1 base. CDR1 and CDR2 (germline): SGHRS, YFSETQ. CDR3 protein: CASSLQGEGTDTQYF. For the CDR3, the DNA is TGCGCCAGCAGCTTACAGGGGGAAGGCACAGATACGCAGTATTTT. Full variable domain (outside the CDR3, taken from reference TRBV5-1 and TRBJ2-3): KAGVTQTPRYLIKTRGQQVTLSCSPISGHRSVSWYQQTPGQGLQFLFEYFSETQRNKGNFPGRFSGRQFSNSRSEMNVSTLELGDSALYLCASSLQGEGTDTQYFGPGTRLTVL.

The chain uses TRBV6-5 and TRBJ2-1; tentatively, D is TRBD1 (7 bases). Trimming took off 2 bases at V and 8 bases at J, with 16 bases between the two ends. The CDR3 consists of 15 residues. Germline V lookup: CDR1 MNHEY, CDR2 SVGAGI. The DNA of the CDR3 is TGTGCCAGCAGTTACGCGGAGGGGGCTTCGGATGAGCAGTTCTTC. This translates into CASSYAEGASDEQFF.

In its sample, this clonotype was seen many times. The rearrangement uses TRBV2 and TRBJ1-1, with 8 bases identical to TRBD1. Germline CDR1 SNHLY, CDR2 FYNNEI. V shed 7 bases, J shed 6 bases, and the junction held 10 bases outside the gene matches. The CDR3 spans 14 residues. The CDR3 DNA is TGTGCCAGCATCAGGACAGGGTGGGATTCTGAAGCTTTCTTT. This translates into CASIRTGWDSEAFF.

The J gene is TRBJ2-3, the V gene TRBV5-1; the D is unclear. The length of the CDR3 is 16 residues. Germline values: CDR1 SGHRS, CDR2 YFSETQ. Trimming removed 4 bases from V and 4 bases from J, with 19 bases in between. The CDR3 bases are TGCGCCAGCAGCCCCCTCGCGACAACCAGCGCAGATACGCAGTATTTT. Residues: CASSPLATTSADTQYF.

The CDR3: CASGLGWAQGMNTEAFF. The CDR3 nucleotides are TGTGCTAGTGGTTTGGGCTGGGCACAGGGCATGAACACTGAAGCTTTCTTT. This sequence joins TRBV12-5 and TRBJ1-1, with a possible D match to TRBD1 (6 bases). CDR1 and CDR2 from the germline V gene are LGHNT and FRNRAP. V lost 1 base, J lost 0 bases, and 15 bases lay in between. The CDR3 extends over 17 amino acids. Looking up the rest from reference TRBV12-5 and TRBJ1-1 gives the full variable domain: DARVTQTPRHKVTEMGQEVTMRCQPILGHNTVFWYRQTMMQGLELLAYFRNRAPLDDSGMPKDRFSAEMPDATLATLKIQPSEPRDSAVYFCASGLGWAQGMNTEAFFGQGTRLTVV.

This clonotype was detected only a few times. The genes are TRBV7-9 and TRBJ2-6; D gene ambiguous. CDR1 is SEHNR, CDR2 FQNEAQ, per germline (reference sequence). This CDR3 contains 15 residues. V lost 7 bases, J lost 0 bases, and 10 bases lay in between. CDR3 nucleotides: TGTGCCAGCATCCGGACCGTCTCTGGGGCCAACGTCCTGACTTTC. Translation: CASIRTVSGANVLTF. Combining the CDR3 with reference TRBV7-9 and TRBJ2-6 gives the whole variable domain DTGVSQNPRHKITKRGQNVTFRCDPISEHNRLYWYRQTLGQGPEFLTYFQNEAQLEKSRLLSDRFSAERPKGSFSTLEIQRTEQGDSAMYLCASIRTVSGANVLTFGAGSRLTVL.

In its sample, this clonotype was seen many times. The V gene is TRBV7-2, the J gene TRBJ2-3; 10 bases match TRBD2. Germline CDR1 reads SGHTA; CDR2 reads FQGNSA. The CDR3 has 15 amino acids. J gave up 4 bases and V 3 bases, and 4 bases lay outside the gene matches. CDR3 sequence (DNA): TGTGCCAGCAGCTTGAGCGGGGGGGCCCCAGATACGCAGTATTTT. Protein product: CASSLSGGAPDTQYF.

This chain uses TRBV7-9 with TRBJ2-4, with 9 bases aligning to TRBD2. Trimming took 4 bases from V and 3 from J; bases not matched to a gene: 13. Germline V lookup: CDR1 SEHNR, CDR2 FQNEAQ (reference sequence). This CDR3 spans 18 amino acids. The CDR3 reads CASSSQAGGPMNKNIQYF. As DNA, the CDR3 is TGTGCCAGCAGCTCTCAAGCGGGAGGCCCCATGAACAAAAACATTCAGTACTTC.

This clonotype was counted many times. The chain carries TRBV7-2 and TRBJ1-1; D gene ambiguous. The V gene's germline CDR1 is SGHTA and CDR2 FQGNSA. The CDR3 totals 15 residues. Trimming took 7 bases from V and 0 from J, leaving 15 bases between them. CDR3 coding DNA: TGTGCCAGCAAAACGGCCAGCCTCATGAACACTGAAGCTTTCTTT. It translates to CASKTASLMNTEAFF.

This clonotype turned up a few times. The gene calls are TRBV3-1 and TRBJ2-5; 7 bases are shared with TRBD1. CDR1 LGHDT and CDR2 YNNKEL come from the germline V gene (reference sequence). The CDR3 is made up of 16 amino acids. V was clipped by 3 bases and J by 0 bases; unmatched bases: 7. The CDR3 spells CASSQGDSLYQETQYF. DNA of the CDR3: TGTGCCAGCAGCCAGGGGGACAGTTTGTACCAAGAGACCCAGTACTTC.

This clonotype has ten or more counts. V and J are TRBV7-6 and TRBJ2-1; D is undetermined. Germline V CDR1 and CDR2: SGHVS, FNYEAQ. The CDR3 runs to 18 residues. V was pared by 0 bases and J by 0 bases, with 15 bases between. CDR3 DNA: TGTGCCAGCAGCTTAGCGGGCCGCGCGCGGAGCTCCTACAATGAGCAGTTCTTC. Encoded protein: CASSLAGRARSSYNEQFF.

This clonotype was detected many times. The gene calls are TRBV6-1 and TRBJ2-7; 9 bases match TRBD2. The CDR3 runs 15 residues. CDR1 is MNHNS, CDR2 SASEGT, per germline. The junction had 9 bases not matched to a gene; V was cut back by 4 bases and J by 5 bases. CDR3 nucleotide sequence: TGTGCCAGCAGTGCCCTCAACCTAGCGGGAAACGAGCAGTACTTC. Protein product: CASSALNLAGNEQYF.

This clonotype turned up a few times. This chain connects TRBV7-8 to TRBJ1-3, with no clear D. Deletions cut 1 base from V and 0 bases from J, with 10 bases between. Per the germline V gene, CDR1 is SGHVS and CDR2 is FQNEAQ. CDR3 length: 16 residues. The CDR3, as DNA: TGTGCCAGCAGCTTAGGGGTGGTAGGCTCTGGAAACACCATATATTTT. Its protein product is CASSLGVVGSGNTIYF.

The table lists this clonotype with a few counts. This chain connects TRBV6-5 to TRBJ2-7; TRBD1 matches at 8 bases. The CDR3 has 12 amino acids. Germline V gene lookup returns CDR1 MNHEY and CDR2 SVGAGI. Unmatched junction bases numbered 5, after V lost 7 bases and J lost 6 bases. CDR3 amino acids: CASMQGASEQYF. The CDR3 nucleotides read TGTGCCAGCATGCAGGGGGCGTCCGAGCAGTACTTC.

This clonotype was observed a few times. The chain is built from TRBV24-1 and TRBJ1-5, with unresolved D. Deletions cut 5 bases from V and 0 bases from J, with 16 bases between. This CDR3 region has 17 residues. CDR1 is KGHDR, CDR2 SFDVKD, per germline. The CDR3 DNA reads as TGTGCCACCAGTGGGACCGGTGGGGAGTATAGCAATCAGCCCCAGCATTTT. It yields the protein CATSGTGGEYSNQPQHF.

This clonotype was detected ten times or more. V and J are TRBV4-3 and TRBJ2-1; D may be TRBD2 (6 bases). Per germline, CDR1 LGHNA and CDR2 YSLEER. Trimming shortened V by 0 bases and J by 7 bases, and 16 bases separated the two germline ends. The CDR3 spans 16 residues. DNA for the CDR3: TGCGCCAGCAGCCAAGATGGGAGCGGGTGGGCGAATGAGCAGTTCTTC. Its translation: CASSQDGSGWANEQFF.

In this sample, this clonotype turned up many times. The chain uses TRBV6-2 or TRBV6-3 and TRBJ2-3; 13 bases line up with TRBD2. Germline V lookup: CDR1 MNHEY, CDR2 SVGEGT. J was trimmed by 6 bases and V by 6 bases; bases with no gene match: 6. This CDR3 region has 15 residues. The chain's CDR3 is CASRRTSGSSDTQYF. The CDR3, as DNA: TGTGCCAGCAGGAGGACTAGCGGGAGCTCGGATACGCAGTATTTT.

In its sample, this clonotype was seen many times. The chain carries TRBV16 and TRBJ1-1, with D possibly being TRBD1 (6 bases). Trimming shortened V by 4 bases and J by 8 bases, and 20 bases separated the two germline ends. This CDR3 has 15 residues. Germline CDR1 and CDR2: KGHSY and FQNENV. The CDR3, as DNA: TGTGCCAGCAGCCTTTTCTACCCGGAAAGGGGGGAAGCTTTCTTT. Translated, it gives CASSLFYPERGEAFF.